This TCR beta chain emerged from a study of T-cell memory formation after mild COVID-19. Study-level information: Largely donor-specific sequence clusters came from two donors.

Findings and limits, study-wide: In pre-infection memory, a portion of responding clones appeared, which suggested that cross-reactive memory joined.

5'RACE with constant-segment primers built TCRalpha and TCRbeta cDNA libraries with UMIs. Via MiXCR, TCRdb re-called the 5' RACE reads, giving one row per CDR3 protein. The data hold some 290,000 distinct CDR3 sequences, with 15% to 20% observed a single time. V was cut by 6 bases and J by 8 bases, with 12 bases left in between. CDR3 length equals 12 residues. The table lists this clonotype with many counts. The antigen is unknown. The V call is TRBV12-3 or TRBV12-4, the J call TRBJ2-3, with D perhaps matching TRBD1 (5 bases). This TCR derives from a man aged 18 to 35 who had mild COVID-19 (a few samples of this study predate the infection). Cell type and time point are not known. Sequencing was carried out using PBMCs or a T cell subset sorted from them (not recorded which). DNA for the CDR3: TGTGCCAGCAGGGCAGGGCACGGTACGCAGTATTTT. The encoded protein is CASRAGHGTQYF.